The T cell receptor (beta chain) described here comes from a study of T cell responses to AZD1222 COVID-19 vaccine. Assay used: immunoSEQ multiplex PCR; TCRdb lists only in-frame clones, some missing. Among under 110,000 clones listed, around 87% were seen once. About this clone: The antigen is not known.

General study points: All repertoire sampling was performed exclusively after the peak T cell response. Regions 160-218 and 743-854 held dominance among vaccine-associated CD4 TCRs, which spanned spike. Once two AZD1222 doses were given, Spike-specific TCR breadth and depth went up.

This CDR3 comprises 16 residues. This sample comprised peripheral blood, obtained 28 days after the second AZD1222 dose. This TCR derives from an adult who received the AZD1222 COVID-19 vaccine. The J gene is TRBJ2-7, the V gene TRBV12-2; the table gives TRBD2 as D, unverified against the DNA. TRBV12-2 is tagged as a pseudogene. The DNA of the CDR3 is TGTGCAAGTCGCTTAGGGCTAGCGGAGAGCTCCTACGAGCAGTACTTC. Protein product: CASRLGLAESSYEQYF.